One sample yielded the 27 T cell receptor delta chains listed below, sequenced in a study of gammadelta T cells in human blood. TCRdb fed the RT-PCR reads into CATT to redo clone calling. The sample contains 250 to 300 delta-chain clones, about 74% of which appear only once. Material: Vgamma9Vdelta2 gamma-delta T cells from adult blood. The receptor set was obtained from a human donor.

As regards this clone: A read error is the likely source, as a far larger clone sits one nucleotide away. This chain connects TRDV2 to TRDJ1; TRDD3 matches at 13 bases. The germline V gene has CDR1 GEAIGNYY and CDR2 EKD. This CDR3 contains 21 residues. The CDR3 bases are TGTGCCTGTGACCCTGCTACTGGGGGATACGCGGAAGTGATGAACACCGATAAACACATCTTT. Encoded protein: CACDPATGGYAEVMNTDKHIF.

Comment on this clone: A read error likely explains this, since a far larger clone differs by one base. Additional DNA sequences in this sample encode the identical CDR3. The chain links TRDV2 to TRDJ1, with TRDD3 matching 7 bases. V lost 1 base to trimming and J lost 4 bases; unmatched junction nucleotides: 17. The CDR3 has 18 amino acids. Germline V gene data show CDR1 as GEAIGNYY and CDR2 as EKD. The CDR3 protein is CACDTVHTGGSGGDKLIF. Here the CDR3 DNA reads TGTGCCTGTGACACTGTACATACCGGGGGATCCGGGGGCGATAAACTCATCTTT.

This clone is large within its sample. The rearrangement links TRDV2 to TRDJ1, with TRDD3 matching over 10 bases. The CDR3 spans 16 residues. V trimming: 3 bases; J trimming: 3 bases; junction bases outside the gene matches: 9. Germline CDR1 reads GEAIGNYY; CDR2 reads EKD. The CDR3, as DNA: TGTGCCTGTGACCCTCTGGTGGGGGATACAGCCGATAAACTCATCTTT. Encoded protein: CACDPLVGDTADKLIF.

For this clone: A far more abundant clone sits one base away, making this likely a read error. The rearrangement uses TRDV2 and TRDJ1; 9 nucleotides align to TRDD3. CDR3 size: 17 residues. The V gene's germline CDR1 is GEAIGNYY and CDR2 EKD. Germline trimming cut 0 bases from V and 4 bases from J; bases unmatched to any gene: 11. The CDR3 loop is CACDTVGLGDASDKLIF. The DNA for the CDR3 is TGTGCCTGTGACACCGTCGGGCTGGGGGATGCAAGCGATAAACTCATCTTT.

As regards this clone: A far larger clone is only one base removed, so a read error is likely. This sequence joins TRDV2 and TRDJ1, with 10 bases aligning to TRDD3. Germline V gene sequence: CDR1 GEAIGNYY, CDR2 EKD. After removal of 1 base from V and 4 bases from J, the junction contained 14 bases not matched to a gene. The length of the CDR3 is 18 residues. The CDR3 DNA is TGTGCCTGTGACACTGTACATACTGGGGGATCCGGGGACGATAAACTCATCTTT. This gives the protein CACDTVHTGGSGDDKLIF.

With regard to this clone: Compared with germline, one end of the junction differs, possibly owing to a read error. The chain couples TRDV2 to TRDJ1; 11 bases line up with TRDD3. The CDR3 loop spans 17 amino acids. Germline V lookup: CDR1 GEAIGNYY, CDR2 EKD. The CDR3 nucleotides are TGTGCCTGTGACACCGTCGATTGGGGGATACGCCCCGATAAACACATCTTT. Translation gives CACDTVDWGIRPDKHIF.

Remarks on this clone: With only one base between it and a far larger clone, this is likely a read error. The chain uses TRDV2 and TRDJ1; 11 positions agree with TRDD3. Germline V lookup: CDR1 GEAIGNYY, CDR2 EKD. V lost 0 bases and J lost 6; bases outside the gene matches: 11. The CDR3 covers 17 residues. CDR3 residues: CACDTVDWGIRSNKLIF. The DNA for the CDR3 is TGTGCCTGTGACACCGTCGATTGGGGGATACGCTCCAATAAACTCATCTTT.

To note about this clone: This probably arose from a read error, given a far larger clone one base away. V and J are TRDV2 and TRDJ1, with 11 positions matching TRDD3. The CDR3 has 18 residues. CDR1 and CDR2 (germline): GEAIGNYY, EKD. The CDR3 loop reads CAYDTLLGDNQYTDKLIF. Here the CDR3 DNA reads TGTGCCTATGACACCCTACTGGGGGATAATCAGTACACCGATAAACTCATCTTT.

Turning to this clone: A far larger clone lies a single base away; this is likely a read error. The same CDR3 arises from other DNA sequences in this sample as well. V is TRDV2 and J is TRDJ2; D perhaps matches TRDD3 (6 bases). Germline V lookup: CDR1 GEAIGNYY, CDR2 EKD. V lost 4 bases to trimming and J lost 0 bases, with 17 bases between them. This CDR3 has 17 residues. The CDR3 loop reads CACDSVSGISLTAQLFF. CDR3 sequence (DNA): TGTGCCTGTGATTCAGTCTCGGGGATTTCTTTGACAGCACAACTCTTCTTT.

Judged by abundance, this clone is hyperexpanded. In the same sample, other DNA sequences code for this CDR3. The chain joins TRDV2 to TRDJ1; 11 nucleotides line up with TRDD3. Germline CDR1 reads GEAIGNYY; CDR2 reads EKD. The CDR3 runs 17 residues. V dropped 0 bases and J dropped 4; count of bases not matched to a gene: 9. The CDR3 region has the DNA TGTGCCTGTGACACCGTCGGGCTGGGGGATACAAGCGATAAACTCATCTTT. Amino acid sequence: CACDTVGLGDTSDKLIF.

As concerns this clone: A far larger clone is a single base away, which makes a read error likely. Other nucleotide sequences from this sample produce the same CDR3. This sequence joins TRDV2 and TRDJ1; D may be TRDD3 (6 bases). The germline gives CDR1 GEAIGNYY, CDR2 EKD. The CDR3 consists of 15 residues. The chain's CDR3 is CACDTLGVFTDKLIF. CDR3 DNA sequence: TGCGCCTGTGACACTTTGGGGGTTTTCACCGATAAACTCATCTTT.

A note on this clone: This likely came from a read error, as a far larger clone is one base away. This CDR3 is also generated by other DNA sequences in the sample. The V and J genes are TRDV2 and TRDJ1, with D maybe TRDD3 (6 bases). Germline V gene lookup returns CDR1 GEAIGNYY and CDR2 EKD. This CDR3 is 15 amino acids long. This CDR3 is CACDTLGQHTDKLIF. Written as DNA, the CDR3 is TGTGCCTGCGACACGCTGGGGCAACACACCGATAAACTCATCTTT.

Details on this clone: This DNA's translation and the protein TCRdb lists, from a much larger clone, do not match at residue 7, likely due to a read error; the protein shown is translated from the DNA. The rearrangement uses TRDV2 and TRDJ1; D remains unclear. In germline, CDR1 is GEAIGNYY, CDR2 EKD. V gave up 1 base and J gave up 0 bases, with 14 bases separating them. The CDR3 runs 16 residues. As DNA, the CDR3 is TGTGCCTGTGACACAGTACCCGGATTGTACACCGATAAACTCATCTTT. Protein product: CACDTVPGLYTDKLIF.

As for this clone: With only one base between it and a far larger clone, this is likely a read error. The chain has TRDV2 and TRDJ1; the match to TRDD3 covers 10 bases. This CDR3 contains 21 residues. The germline V gene encodes CDR1 GEAIGNYY and CDR2 EKD. V shed 4 bases and J 2 bases; nucleotides not matched to a gene: 24. CDR3: CACEHLKPSSRGIRETDKLIF. In DNA form, the CDR3 reads TGTGCCTGTGAGCACCTCAAACCCAGTTCCCGGGGGATACGTGAAACCGATAAACTCATCTTT.

A word on this clone: One end of the junction is discordant with germline, which a read error may explain. The chain combines TRDV2 with TRDJ2; possible D gene TRDD3, 6 bases. The germline gives CDR1 GEAIGNYY, CDR2 EKD. The CDR3 length is 17 residues. The CDR3 spells CACGSVSGISLTAQRFF. The DNA of the CDR3 is TGTGCCTGTGGTTCCGTCTCGGGGATTTCTTTGACAGCACAACGCTTCTTT.

Remarks on this clone: Only one base separates this from a far larger clonotype, so it likely reflects a read error. The V call is TRDV2, the J call TRDJ1; 11 nucleotides agree with TRDD3. V lost 0 bases and J lost 3; bases outside the gene matches: 8. Germline values: CDR1 GEAIGNYY, CDR2 EKD. The CDR3 extends over 17 amino acids. The CDR3 DNA is TGTGCCTGTGACACCATCGATTGGGGGATACGCTCCGATAAACTCATCTTT. Its translation: CACDTIDWGIRSDKLIF.

As for this clone: A far larger clone lies a single base away; this is likely a read error. The chain has TRDV2 and TRDJ1, with 10 bases lining up with TRDD3. J was trimmed by 2 bases and V by 4 bases; bases with no gene match: 24. The germline V gene encodes CDR1 GEAIGNYY and CDR2 EKD. The CDR3 is 21 amino acids. The CDR3 nucleotides read TGTGCCTGTGAGCACCTCAAACCCGGTGCCCGGGGGATACGTGAAACCGATAAACTCATCTTT. This gives the protein CACEHLKPGARGIRETDKLIF.

This clone has a single count. A read error is likely here: a far larger clone is one base away. The sample contains more than one DNA sequence encoding this CDR3. This chain joins TRDV2 and TRDJ1, with 11 bases fitting TRDD3. The CDR3 has 18 amino acids. Germline CDR1 and CDR2: GEAIGNYY and EKD. The CDR3 loop is CACDTLLGDNQYTDKLIF. CDR3 in DNA: TGTGCCTGTGACACCCTACTGGGGGATAATCAGTACACCGATAAACTCATTTTT.

This clone was counted between two and nine times. The likely explanation is a read error, given a far larger clone one base away. The chain employs TRDV2 and TRDJ1, with no clear D. Germline lookup yields CDR1 GEAIGNYY and CDR2 EKD. There are 16 residues in the CDR3. CDR3 DNA sequence: TGTGCCTGTGACACAGTATCCGGATTGTACACCGATGAACTCATCTTT. This encodes CACDTVSGLYTDELIF.

Turning to this clone: Given a far larger clone just one base away, this is likely a sequencing read error. The rearrangement links TRDV2 to TRDJ1; possible D gene TRDD3, 6 bases. The CDR3 loop spans 15 amino acids. Trimming stripped 1 base from V and 1 base from J, with 12 bases between. CDR1 and CDR2 (germline): GEAIGNYY, EKD. The CDR3 DNA is TGTGCCTGTGACACTATGGGGGTTTTCACCGATAAACTCATCTTT. Protein product: CACDTMGVFTDKLIF.

In regard to this clone: This likely stems from a read error, as it lies one base from a far larger clone. The chain couples TRDV2 to TRDJ1, with 9 nucleotides matching TRDD3. CDR3 length: 17 residues. Germline V lookup: CDR1 GEAIGNYY, CDR2 EKD. The CDR3 DNA is TGTGCCGGTGACACCTTGGTGGGGGATAGAGACACCGATAAACTCATCTTT. Protein product: CAGDTLVGDRDTDKLIF.

In the case of this clone: A far larger clone is only one base removed, so a read error is likely. The same CDR3 can be traced to other DNA sequences in this sample. The chain uses TRDV2 and TRDJ1; 10 bases match TRDD3. Germline V gives CDR1 GEAIGNYY, CDR2 EKD. The length of the CDR3 is 18 residues. Trimming cost V 1 base and J 4 bases; bases outside gene matches: 14. The CDR3 sequence: CACDTVHTGGSGGDKLIF. The CDR3 DNA follows: TGTGCCTGTGACACTGTGCATACTGGGGGATCCGGGGGCGATAAACTCATCTTT.

A remark on this clone: A far more abundant clone sits one base away, making this likely a read error. This CDR3 is also generated by other DNA sequences in the sample. This chain joins TRDV2 and TRDJ1, with 10 nucleotides matching TRDD3. This CDR3 spans 18 amino acids. With V trimmed by 1 base and J by 5 bases, 15 bases remained unmatched. CDR1 is GEAIGNYY and CDR2 is EKD in the germline V gene. This chain's CDR3 is CACDTVHTGGSGGDKLIF. The CDR3 DNA is TGTGCCTGTGACACTGTACATACTGGGGGATCCGGGGGTGATAAACTCATCTTT.

This chain connects TRDV2 to TRDJ1, with 12 bases identical to TRDD3. Unmatched junction bases numbered 14, after V lost 1 base and J lost 0 bases. Germline CDR1 GEAIGNYY, CDR2 EKD. The CDR3 is made up of 20 amino acids. The CDR3 DNA follows: TGTGCCTGTGACACTGTACATACTGGGGGATACCCGCCGGACACCGATAAACTCATCTTT. Protein: CACDTVHTGGYPPDTDKLIF.

Comments on this clone: A far larger clone is only one base removed, so a read error is likely. The chain employs TRDV2 and TRDJ2; D might be TRDD3 (6 bases). CDR3 length: 17 residues. Germline-derived CDR1 and CDR2 are GEAIGNYY and EKD. Trimming left V 4 bases short and J 3 bases short, with 20 bases between. This CDR3 is CACDSVSGISVTAQLFF. In DNA form, the CDR3 reads TGTGCCTGTGATTCCGTCTCGGGGATTTCTGTGACAGCACAACTCTTCTTT.

Worth noting for this clone: This probably arose from a read error, given a far larger clone one base away. Other DNA variants within this sample encode the same CDR3. The rearrangement links TRDV2 to TRDJ1; 11 nucleotides match TRDD3. Germline V gene data show CDR1 as GEAIGNYY and CDR2 as EKD. V lost 1 base and J lost 4; bases outside the gene matches: 10. The CDR3 has 17 residues. In nucleotides, the CDR3 is TGTGCCTGTGACACAGTCGGGCTGGGGGATACAAGCGATAAACTCATCTTT. Translation: CACDTVGLGDTSDKLIF.

Turning to this clone: A read error likely explains this, since a far larger clone differs by one base. The chain combines TRDV2 with TRDJ1; TRDD3 matches 11 bases. The germline gives CDR1 GEAIGNYY, CDR2 EKD. The CDR3 has 17 amino acids. The CDR3 DNA follows: TGTGCCTGTGGCACCGTCGGGCTGGGGGATACAAGCGATAAACTCATCTTT. It is translated as CACGTVGLGDTSDKLIF.